The next 18 T cell receptor beta chains were all read from a single sample in a study of OX40 agonist ivuxolimab in advanced cancers. The repertoire was sequenced with immunoSEQ multiplex PCR; TCRdb's copy has only in-frame clones and lacks some. Of tens of thousands of clones in the sample, around 80% were seen once. The source was CD4+ or CD8+ T cells sorted from blood, collected in a trial of the OX40 agonist ivuxolimab. Receptor source: an adult with an advanced solid tumor such as melanoma, head and neck, liver or kidney cancer.

This sequence joins TRBV5-1 and TRBJ2-5; TRBD1 aligns across 8 bases. This CDR3 spans 14 amino acids. Germline assignment: CDR1 SGHRS and CDR2 YFSETQ. The V and J ends lost 4 bases and 2 bases, in that order; junction bases with no gene match: 4. In DNA form, the CDR3 reads TGCGCCAGCAGCATCGGACAGGGTCAAGAGACCCAGTACTTC. It encodes CASSIGQGQETQYF.

This clone has only one observation. The CDR3 here is CASSFPTAGTQYF. The CDR3 DNA reads as TGTGCCAGCAGTTTTCCCACGGCAGGTACGCAGTATTTT. The genes are TRBV28 and TRBJ2-3; D is uncertain. Looked up from germline, CDR1 is MDHEN and CDR2 is SYDVKM. Trimming removed 3 bases from V and 8 bases from J, with 12 bases in between. The CDR3 is 13 residues long.

This chain connects TRBV19 to TRBJ2-2, with 8 bases matching TRBD2. Losses at the gene ends were 6 bases for V and 2 bases for J; bases not matched to a gene: 2. Looked up from germline, CDR1 is LNHDA and CDR2 is SQIVND (reference sequence). The CDR3 sequence is 14 residues long. The CDR3, as DNA: TGTGCCAGTAGGCTAGCGGGTAACACCGGGGAGCTGTTTTTT. Protein: CASRLAGNTGELFF.

This chain uses TRBV18 with TRBJ2-7; a possible D gene is TRBD1 (6 bases). Trimming took 3 bases from V and 5 from J, leaving 14 bases between them. Germline V gene sequence: CDR1 KGHSH, CDR2 LQKENI. The CDR3 is made up of 14 amino acids. The CDR3 bases are TGTGCCAGCTCACCTGGCCAGGGGCGCAACGAGCAGTACTTC. Residues: CASSPGQGRNEQYF.

This sequence joins TRBV9 and TRBJ2-5, with 15 bases lining up with TRBD2. The CDR3 is 17 amino acids. Losses at the gene ends were 4 bases for V and 3 bases for J; bases not matched to a gene: 7. Germline CDR1 is SGDLS and CDR2 is YYNGEE. The CDR3 coding sequence is TGTGCCAGCAGCTGGGGACTAGCGGGAGGAGGGGAAGAGACCCAGTACTTC. This codes for CASSWGLAGGGEETQYF.

The CDR3 DNA follows: TGTGCCAGCAGCTTAGCGGTCCAAAGGGCGACCCAGTACTTC. Translated: CASSLAVQRATQYF. V and J are TRBV7-9 and TRBJ2-5, with D unresolved. The germline CDR1 and CDR2 sequences are SEHNR and FQNEAQ (reference sequence). The CDR3 spans 14 residues. V was clipped by 0 bases and J by 7 bases, with 12 bases between them.

The J gene is TRBJ2-1, the V gene TRBV4-1; 10 bases line up with TRBD2. Germline V gene data show CDR1 as MGHRA and CDR2 as YSYEKL. The CDR3 runs 21 residues. Trimming at V came to 3 bases and at J to 0 bases, leaving 17 bases not matched to a gene. CDR3: CASSQSLERTSGISSYNEQFF. The CDR3 coding sequence is TGCGCCAGCAGCCAGTCTCTGGAGAGGACTAGCGGAATAAGCTCCTACAATGAGCAGTTCTTC.

This clone came up once. The J gene is TRBJ2-4, the V gene TRBV19; TRBD1 might be the D (6 bases). The CDR3 extends over 15 amino acids. With 3 bases removed from V and 7 bases from J, the gap between germline ends came to 16 bases. The germline gives CDR1 LNHDA, CDR2 SQIVND (reference sequence). The DNA for the CDR3 is TGTGCCAGTAGTATCCCGGGGCAGGGGCGGAACATTCAGTACTTC. The encoded protein is CASSIPGQGRNIQYF.

This clone was counted a few times. V and J are TRBV10-3 and TRBJ1-1; 9 bases are shared with TRBD1. In germline, CDR1 is ENHRY, CDR2 SYGVKD. The trim removed 7 bases at V and 5 bases at J, leaving 11 bases unmatched. CDR3 length: 15 residues. CDR3 sequence reads: CAINTETGGITEAFF. CDR3 in DNA: TGTGCCATCAACACGGAGACAGGGGGGATTACTGAAGCTTTCTTT.

In nucleotides, the CDR3 is TGTGCCAGCAAGGACGGGGGTGGCTATGGCTACACCTTC. Residues: CASKDGGGYGYTF. This chain links TRBV27 with TRBJ1-2, with TRBD1 as a possible D gene (5 bases). The length of the CDR3 is 13 residues. V lost 7 bases and J lost 4, with 13 bases in between. Germline CDR1 reads MNHEY; CDR2 reads SMNVEV (reference sequence).

The rearrangement joins TRBV25-1 to TRBJ1-1; D uncertain. CDR1 is MGHDK, CDR2 SYGVNS, per germline. Trimming cost V 2 bases and J 6 bases, with 16 bases left between them. The CDR3 sequence is 15 residues long. The CDR3 protein is CASSEVKVQGAEAFF. The CDR3 DNA is TGTGCCAGCAGTGAAGTAAAGGTCCAAGGAGCTGAAGCTTTCTTT.

Only a few counts were recorded for this clone. V usage is TRBV7-9 and J usage is TRBJ2-1, with D perhaps matching TRBD1 (5 bases). Germline loops: CDR1 SEHNR, CDR2 FQNEAQ (reference sequence). The V end lost 7 bases, the J end lost 8 bases, and 21 bases lay between the germline ends. The CDR3 runs 15 residues. This chain's CDR3 is CASNRALGDGDEQFF. Written as DNA, the CDR3 is TGTGCCAGCAACCGAGCTCTAGGGGATGGCGATGAGCAGTTCTTC.

The V gene is TRBV11-2, the J gene TRBJ2-1, with TRBD2 matching 7 bases. The CDR3 loop spans 15 amino acids. The germline V gene has CDR1 SGHAT and CDR2 FQNNGV. The trim removed 5 bases at V and 7 bases at J, leaving 11 bases unmatched. CDR3 sequence: CASSQQAGYVNEQFF. Written as DNA, the CDR3 is TGTGCCAGCAGCCAACAAGCGGGATACGTGAATGAGCAGTTCTTC.

Concerning this clone: This specimen includes other DNA sequences encoding the same CDR3. The chain carries TRBV7-2 and TRBJ1-2; TRBD1 aligns across 10 bases. Germline V gene data show CDR1 as SGHTA and CDR2 as FQGNSA. The CDR3 runs 14 residues. Germline trimming cut 6 bases from V and 5 bases from J; bases unmatched to any gene: 6. CDR3 region: CASSPRQGAYGYTF. The CDR3 DNA sequence: TGTGCCAGCAGTCCTCGACAGGGGGCGTATGGCTACACCTTC.

V and J are TRBV28 and TRBJ1-5, with 8 bases matching TRBD1. The CDR3 is 16 amino acids. V was clipped by 5 bases and J by 2 bases; unmatched bases: 8. The germline CDR1 and CDR2 sequences are MDHEN and SYDVKM. DNA for the CDR3: TGTGCCAGCAGTGAATCAGGGGGCAGGCGCAATCAGCCCCAGCATTTT. It translates to CASSESGGRRNQPQHF. The variable domain in full, with the rest retrieved from reference TRBV28 and TRBJ1-5, is DVKVTQSSRYLVKRTGEKVFLECVQDMDHENMFWYRQDPGLGLRLIYFSYDVKMKEKGDIPEGYSVSREKKERFSLILESASTNQTSMYLCASSESGGRRNQPQHFGDGTRLSIL.

The chain carries TRBV19 and TRBJ2-1; tentatively, D is TRBD2 (6 bases). Deletions cut 3 bases from V and 9 bases from J, with 15 bases between. The CDR3 length is 14 residues. Germline loops: CDR1 LNHDA, CDR2 SQIVND (reference sequence). The CDR3 nucleotides are TGTGCCAGTAGTATGAGGGAGGAGGGTATTGAGCAGTTCTTC. Protein sequence: CASSMREEGIEQFF.

The chain recombines TRBV21-1 with TRBJ2-1; the table's D call TRBD2 went unverified against the DNA. TRBV21-1 is annotated as a pseudogene. This CDR3 is 17 amino acids long. CDR3 in amino acids: CASSKGVAGELYNEQFF. Here the CDR3 DNA reads TGTGCCAGCAGCAAAGGCGTAGCGGGAGAACTCTACAATGAGCAGTTCTTC.

This clone was found once. This chain uses TRBV30 with TRBJ1-1, with D maybe TRBD1 (5 bases). CDR3 length equals 13 residues. V was cut by 3 bases and J by 1 base, with 9 bases left in between. Per the germline V gene, CDR1 is GTSNPN and CDR2 is SVGIG (reference sequence). The CDR3 DNA follows: TGTGCCTGGAGGAAGACAGAGAACACTGAAGCTTTCTTT. It is translated as CAWRKTENTEAFF.